This T cell receptor beta chain is from a study of molecular identifiers for immune sequencing clone quantification. The V end was cut by 2 bases, the J end by 11 bases, with 20 bases between. CDR1 and CDR2 from the germline V gene are MNHNY and SVGAGI (reference sequence). The CDR3 consists of 15 residues. TCRdb reprocessed the PCR reads via MiXCR and lists one record per CDR3 protein. The sample carries over 55,000 distinct CDR3 sequences, about 17% recorded once. This receptor was obtained from a human donor in good health. Some libraries in this study had Jurkat cell RNA spiked in. This chain uses TRBV6-6 with TRBJ2-3, with D possibly being TRBD2 (5 bases). Sequencing input: naive CD8+ T cells from blood, with Jurkat cell RNA spiked in. Subset of the sample: FACS-sorted CD8+CD4-CCR7+CD45RA+ naive T cells. The CDR3 spells CASSYHGRDGRGQYF. The CDR3 bases are TGTGCCAGCAGTTACCACGGCCGCGACGGCCGGGGGCAGTATTTT.